The T cell receptor beta chain under discussion was sequenced for a study of spatial heterogeneity in lung cancer. On the study more broadly: Sequenced were any available follow-up PBMC samples, which had been obtained a median of around two years after resection. Across the raw uncorrected reads, a unique TCR and UMI combination was observed, on average, more than ten times.

Unique molecular identifiers tagged every individual TCR cDNA molecule. TCRdb reprocessed the 5' RACE reads via MiXCR and lists one record per CDR3 protein. The data contain 35,000 to 50,000 distinct CDR3 sequences, 22% of them singletons. About this clonotype itself: Antigen unknown.

The time point denotes: blood at routine non-recurrence follow-up after resection. Study-level results: Ubiquitous expanded tumor TCRs were seen in blood more at resection than at follow-up.

The CDR3 runs 16 residues. Unmatched junction bases numbered 10, after V lost 3 bases and J lost 5 bases. The V gene's germline CDR1 is LNHDA and CDR2 SQIVND (reference sequence). The rearrangement links TRBV19 to TRBJ2-1; 7 bases are shared with TRBD1. This sequence originates from a female donor with early-stage non-small cell lung cancer. The sample consisted of PBMCs, taken at follow-up. CDR3 DNA: TGTGCCAGTAGTATCTTACCGGGACAGCGACACAATGAGCAGTTCTTC. This encodes CASSILPGQRHNEQFF.